The T cell receptor beta chain described here comes from a study of pediatric ulcerative colitis. General study points: Repertoires came from total lymphocyte DNA, not specific subsets. Ulcerative colitis patients shared more blood-rectal clones than controls. A couple of rectal clonotypes were found only in ulcerative colitis patients, all of them.

Sequencing depth was up to 500,000 reads per sample. TCRdb's table, derived via immunoSEQ multiplex PCR, lists solely in-frame clones and lacks some. The sample gives about 60,000 clones, about nine tenths of which show up once; approximately 1.5% is in the top ten. The table lists this clone with a count of one. Its antigen is still unknown. Germline V gene lookup returns CDR1 MNHEY and CDR2 SVGAGI. V was trimmed by 6 bases and J by 3 bases, leaving 14 bases between them. The CDR3 extends over 15 amino acids. The sequence derives from a boy younger than 18 who was a control in a study of pediatric ulcerative colitis. The chain combines TRBV6-5 with TRBJ2-2, with unresolved D. Input material: blood. As DNA, the CDR3 is TGTGCCAGCAGCCTCGCCGGCAGATACACCGGGGAGCTGTTTTTT. The encoded protein is CASSLAGRYTGELFF.